Included here is one T cell receptor (beta chain) sequence, with context. This specimen comes from a study of blood T cell repertoires in COVID-19. Across the whole study: Sites in the United States, Italy and Spain provided acute and convalescent COVID-19 samples. PBMCs, B-cell-depleted T cells, or T cells were the source of the cDNA or gDNA that made up the material.

Method: immunoSEQ multiplex PCR; TCRdb's copy keeps in-frame clones and lacks some. The profile covers some 88,000 clones, with roughly nine tenths appearing a single time and about 1.7% taken by the ten largest. V trimming: 2 bases; J trimming: 7 bases; junction bases outside the gene matches: 4. Germline loops: CDR1 SGHDT, CDR2 YYEEEE. The CDR3 sequence is 15 residues long. The source of this sequence is a human donor with active COVID-19. The donor label of this sample is uncertain. This chain joins TRBV5-6 and TRBJ1-4, with 11 bases lining up with TRBD1. The sequenced sample was peripheral blood. The CDR3 spells CASSFRDRGGEKLFF. CDR3 nucleotide sequence: TGTGCCAGCAGCTTCCGGGACAGGGGGGGTGAAAAACTGTTTTTT.